The 25 T cell receptor beta chains listed next were all sequenced from one sample in a study of spatial heterogeneity in lung cancer (dated by TCRdb to about 2019). Study-level results and caveats: The tumor nonsynonymous mutation count correlated with the number of expanded alpha and beta TCRs within the tumor.

Library creation used 5' RACE. The sample was run on a NextSeq 500. TCRdb applied fastp at Q25 and MiXCR to the public reads, then kept only in-frame beta chains. Identical CDR3 protein sequences are pooled into one entry, listed with their most common genes and DNA. This sample comprises roughly 2,900 distinct CDR3 sequences, about 5% of them detected only once. 15% to 20% of the sample comes from the top ten. For these TCRs, the target antigens are not known. The time point label of this sample denotes: sample taken at primary tumor resection. The sample here was lung tumor tissue, taken at surgery. The receptors originated from a male donor with early-stage non-small cell lung cancer.

This clonotype occurred many times. A library prepared for alpha chains yielded this beta chain as an off-target read; its size is of little meaning. The rearrangement joins TRBV12-5 to TRBJ1-1; perhaps TRBD1 as D (6 bases). V lost 5 bases, J lost 3 bases, and 19 bases lay in between. The germline V gene has CDR1 LGHNT and CDR2 FRNRAP. CDR3 length equals 16 residues. The CDR3 spells CASGPPPGGGDTEAFF. In nucleotides, the CDR3 is TGTGCTAGTGGTCCGCCACCGGGAGGGGGGGACACTGAAGCTTTCTTT.

This clonotype is labeled medium-sized. The library was prepared for alpha chains; this beta chain is a stray read, so its frequency means little. This chain links TRBV7-2 with TRBJ2-7, with a weak D call TRBD1 (5 bases). This CDR3 region has 15 residues. Trimming cost V 1 base and J 4 bases, with 14 bases left between them. CDR1 and CDR2 from the germline V gene are SGHTA and FQGNSA. The DNA for the CDR3 is TGTGCCAGCAGCTTAGGTCCAGGGTCCCAATACGAGCAGTACTTC. This sequence encodes CASSLGPGSQYEQYF.

This clonotype is labeled medium-sized. Because this beta chain is a stray read in a library intended to capture alpha chains, its abundance should not be given much weight. The chain is built from TRBV29-1 and TRBJ2-7; D is unresolved. CDR3 size: 12 residues. Trimming removed 4 bases at V and 0 bases at J, with 7 bases between. Germline V gene data show CDR1 as SQVTM and CDR2 as ANQGSEA. Here the CDR3 reads CSVGTASYEQYF. As DNA, the CDR3 is TGCAGCGTTGGAACCGCCTCCTACGAGCAGTACTTC.

A note on this clonotype: In a library made to pick up alpha chains, this beta chain is a stray read with a size that means little. The rearrangement joins TRBV24-1 to TRBJ2-7; D ambiguous. With 5 bases removed from V and 4 bases from J, the gap between germline ends came to 20 bases. The CDR3 has 16 amino acids. Per germline, CDR1 KGHDR and CDR2 SFDVKD. The CDR3 DNA reads TGTGCCACCAGTGCGCCCTCGACGCCCCGAAGGTACGAGCAGTACTTC. The encoded protein is CATSAPSTPRRYEQYF.

This clonotype was seen ten or more times. This beta chain lies outside the target of a library built for alpha chains; its clone size means little. V gene TRBV19 combines with J gene TRBJ2-7; 10 bases match TRBD2. V shed 1 base, J shed 7 bases, and the junction held 4 bases outside the gene matches. In germline, CDR1 is LNHDA, CDR2 SQIVND (reference sequence). The CDR3 consists of 14 residues. CDR3 DNA: TGTGCCAGTAGTATAGCGGGACTAGCGCAGGAGCAGTACTTC. It specifies CASSIAGLAQEQYF. The full variable domain, with the rest looked up from reference TRBV19 and TRBJ2-7, is DGGITQSPKYLFRKEGQNVTLSCEQNLNHDAMYWYRQDPGQGLRLIYYSQIVNDFQKGDIAEGYSVSREKKESFPLTVTSAQKNPTAFYLCASSIAGLAQEQYFGPGTRLTVT.

In this sample, this clonotype turned up many times. With the library built for alpha chains, this beta chain is off target and its frequency is not meaningful. The chain employs TRBV4-2 and TRBJ1-4, with D possibly TRBD1 on 5 matching bases. CDR1 and CDR2 from the germline V gene are LGHNA and YNFKEQ. Between the trimmed V and J ends, which lost 3 bases and 10 bases, there was a span of 12 bases. CDR3 length: 13 amino acids. The CDR3 here is CASSQGREGKLFF. The CDR3 coding sequence is TGTGCCAGCAGCCAGGGCAGGGAGGGAAAACTGTTTTTT.

This clonotype is labeled medium-sized. With the library built for alpha chains, this beta chain is off target and its frequency is not meaningful. The J gene is TRBJ1-2, the V gene TRBV6-5, with 7 positions matching TRBD1. The V segment lost 8 bases and the J segment 5 bases; nucleotides outside the gene matches: 14. This CDR3 is 15 amino acids long. From germline, CDR1 is MNHEY and CDR2 SVGAGI. CDR3 region: CASGDSPRGRYGYTF. The CDR3 nucleotides are TGTGCCAGCGGGGACAGCCCGAGAGGTCGATATGGCTACACCTTC.

This clonotype was seen at least ten times. Within a library made for alpha chains, this beta chain is off target, and its count is uninformative. The chain carries TRBV7-9 and TRBJ1-5; TRBD1 matches at 10 bases. With V trimmed by 5 bases and J by 7 bases, 11 bases remained unmatched. The CDR3 sequence is 16 residues long. Germline CDR1 SEHNR, CDR2 FQNEAQ (reference sequence). In DNA, the CDR3 is TGTGCCAGCAGCCCGGCTGGACAGGGGGTAGGGCAGCCCCAGCATTTT. Its protein is CASSPAGQGVGQPQHF.

This clonotype was counted ten times or more. A library prepared for alpha chains yielded this beta chain as an off-target read; its size is of little meaning. The rearrangement joins TRBV9 to TRBJ2-3, with 8 bases that match TRBD2. This CDR3 is built from 17 residues. Germline assignment: CDR1 SGDLS and CDR2 YYNGEE. With V trimmed by 3 bases and J by 1 base, 10 bases remained unmatched. The CDR3 is CASSAMAGTRGTDTQYF. As DNA, the CDR3 is TGTGCCAGCAGCGCAATGGCCGGGACTAGAGGCACAGATACGCAGTATTTT.

This clonotype was counted many times. A read error is possible here, since a much larger clone lies one base away. Within a library made for alpha chains, this beta chain is off target, and its count is uninformative. The chain combines TRBV7-9 with TRBJ2-3; possible D gene TRBD2, 5 bases. CDR3 length: 12 residues. Germline-derived CDR1 and CDR2 are SEHNR and FQNEAQ (reference sequence). The CDR3 DNA follows: TGTGTCAGCGGACTGGCTGCAGATACGCAGTATTTT. Its translation is CVSGLAADTQYF.

This clonotype showed up many times. This beta chain represents an off-target read in a library built for alpha chains; its size is of limited meaning. The chain links TRBV18 to TRBJ2-7; D possibly uses TRBD1 or TRBD2 (6 bases each). V was shortened by 5 bases and J by 0 bases, with 14 bases between the two germline ends. The CDR3 covers 15 residues. Germline lookup yields CDR1 KGHSH and CDR2 LQKENI. The CDR3 sequence: CASSREGGSSYEQYF. In nucleotides, the CDR3 is TGTGCCAGCTCAAGGGAAGGGGGGAGCTCCTACGAGCAGTACTTC.

This clonotype is deemed medium-sized. Because this beta chain is a stray read in a library intended to capture alpha chains, its abundance should not be given much weight. This sequence joins TRBV29-1 and TRBJ2-7; D possibly corresponds to TRBD1 (6 bases). The CDR3 runs to 14 residues. V dropped 5 bases and J dropped 9 bases, with 23 bases sitting between them. From germline, CDR1 is SQVTM and CDR2 ANQGSEA. CDR3 nucleotides: TGCAGCGTTACCGGGACACCCGTTTTCTATCGGCAGTACTTC. Its protein is CSVTGTPVFYRQYF.

By sample fraction, this clonotype is medium-sized. The library was built for alpha chains, so this beta chain is an off-target read and its size means little. The V and J genes are TRBV12-3 or TRBV12-4 and TRBJ2-7; 9 positions agree with TRBD1. The trim removed 2 bases at V and 3 bases at J, leaving 5 bases unmatched. The length of the CDR3 is 15 residues. The CDR3 nucleotides read TGTGCCAGCAGTTTATTTCGGGGACAGGGCTACGAGCAGTACTTC. Protein product: CASSLFRGQGYEQYF.

This clonotype has a count of ten or more. Because this beta chain is a stray read in a library intended to capture alpha chains, its abundance should not be given much weight. The chain has TRBV2 and TRBJ2-7, with no clear D. CDR1 SNHLY and CDR2 FYNNEI come from the germline V gene. V lost 6 bases and J 6 bases, leaving 15 bases between the germline ends. This CDR3 contains 13 residues. This CDR3 reads CASSPVEMGEQYF. In nucleotides, the CDR3 is TGTGCCAGCAGCCCTGTCGAAATGGGCGAGCAGTACTTC.

This clonotype was seen a handful of times. This beta chain is an off-target read within a library intended for alpha chains, so its frequency means little. The chain's CDR3 is CASSLELSFYEQYF. CDR3 DNA sequence: TGCGCCAGCAGCTTGGAGTTGAGTTTTTACGAGCAGTACTTC. The chain carries TRBV5-1 and TRBJ2-7; no definite D call. CDR3 size: 14 residues. V lost 0 bases to trimming and J lost 4 bases, with 11 bases between them. Germline assignment: CDR1 SGHRS and CDR2 YFSETQ. The complete variable domain, with remaining parts taken from reference TRBV5-1 and TRBJ2-7, reads KAGVTQTPRYLIKTRGQQVTLSCSPISGHRSVSWYQQTPGQGLQFLFEYFSETQRNKGNFPGRFSGRQFSNSRSEMNVSTLELGDSALYLCASSLELSFYEQYFGPGTRLTVT.

There are a few counts of this clonotype. Because the library targeted alpha chains, this beta chain is an off-target read whose size means little. The V gene is TRBV28, the J gene TRBJ2-3; the D is unclear. V was cut by 6 bases and J by 3 bases, with 7 bases left in between. Looked up from germline, CDR1 is MDHEN and CDR2 is SYDVKM. The CDR3 contains 12 residues. The CDR3 reads CASSLPTDTQYF. The CDR3 nucleotides are TGTGCCAGCAGCCTCCCGACAGATACGCAGTATTTT.

This clonotype was found many times. The library was prepared for alpha chains; this beta chain is a stray read, so its frequency means little. This sequence joins TRBV13 and TRBJ2-3; 7 bases map to TRBD1. This CDR3 comprises 13 residues. J was trimmed by 3 bases and V by 3 bases; bases with no gene match: 0. In germline, CDR1 is PRHDT, CDR2 FYEKMQ (reference sequence). The CDR3 reads CASSLTGTDTQYF. CDR3 in DNA: TGTGCCAGCAGCTTGACAGGGACAGATACGCAGTATTTT. Based on the CDR3 plus reference TRBV13 and TRBJ2-3, the full variable domain is AAGVIQSPRHLIKEKRETATLKCYPIPRHDTVYWYQQGPGQDPQFLISFYEKMQSDKGSIPDRFSAQQFSDYHSELNMSSLELGDSALYFCASSLTGTDTQYFGPGTRLTVL.

By proportion, this clonotype is medium-sized. This beta chain slipped into a library made for alpha chains as a stray read, so its size is not meaningful. The J gene is TRBJ2-4, the V gene TRBV5-6; D unclear. CDR1 is SGHDT and CDR2 is YYEEEE in the germline V gene. The CDR3 is 16 amino acids. Trimming left V 0 bases short and J 0 bases short, with 10 bases between. This CDR3 is CASSLGSSLAKNIQYF. The CDR3 DNA is TGTGCCAGCAGCTTGGGGTCCTCCTTAGCCAAAAACATTCAGTACTTC.

Within the sample, this clonotype is medium-sized. With the library built for alpha chains, this beta chain is off target and its frequency is not meaningful. The rearrangement uses TRBV18 and TRBJ1-1; D remains ambiguous. Germline lookup yields CDR1 KGHSH and CDR2 LQKENI. CDR3 length: 15 residues. Deletions cut 6 bases from V and 0 bases from J, with 14 bases between. CDR3 DNA sequence: TGTGCCAGCTCTCCGGAGGGAGTCATGAACACTGAAGCTTTCTTT. Translated, it gives CASSPEGVMNTEAFF. Full variable domain (remainder filled in from reference TRBV18 and TRBJ1-1): NAGVMQNPRHLVRRRGQEARLRCSPMKGHSHVYWYRQLPEEGLKFMVYLQKENIIDESGMPKERFSAEFPKEGPSILRIQQVVRGDSAAYFCASSPEGVMNTEAFFGQGTRLTVV.

This clonotype rates as medium-sized. This beta chain is an unintended read in a library built for alpha chains; its size means little. CDR3 DNA sequence: TGTGCCAGCAGCTCCTTGGATTCACCCCTCCACTTT. This encodes CASSSLDSPLHF. The genes are TRBV12-3 or TRBV12-4 and TRBJ1-6, with unresolved D. Trimming took off 6 bases at V and 8 bases at J, with 8 bases between the two ends. CDR3 length: 12 residues.

By frequency in the sample, this clonotype is large. The library was built for alpha chains, so this beta chain is an off-target read and its size means little. V is TRBV27 and J is TRBJ1-1, with unresolved D. Per germline, CDR1 MNHEY and CDR2 SMNVEV (reference sequence). V was shortened by 0 bases and J by 4 bases, with 6 bases between the two germline ends. The CDR3 extends over 13 amino acids. In DNA, the CDR3 is TGTGCCAGCAGTTTATCGAAGGTCACTGAAGCTTTCTTT. Its protein product is CASSLSKVTEAFF.

Within the sample, this clonotype is medium-sized. Within a library made for alpha chains, this beta chain is off target, and its count is uninformative. The chain employs TRBV11-2 and TRBJ2-1; 7 bases match TRBD2. Germline V gene data show CDR1 as SGHAT and CDR2 as FQNNGV. V shed 4 bases and J 0 bases; nucleotides not matched to a gene: 6. The CDR3 consists of 16 residues. DNA for the CDR3: TGTGCCAGCAGCTGGGGGGGGTCAAGCTCCTACAATGAGCAGTTCTTC. This sequence encodes CASSWGGSSSYNEQFF.

In this sample, this clonotype turned up many times. This beta chain appears as a stray read in a library generated for alpha chains; its size is not informative. This sequence joins TRBV20-1 and TRBJ2-7, with TRBD2 matching over 9 bases. The CDR3 sequence is 13 residues long. V lost 2 bases and J lost 4; bases outside the gene matches: 3. Germline CDR1 is DFQATT and CDR2 is SNEGSKA (reference sequence). DNA for the CDR3: TGCAGTGCTAGACTAGCGGGGAAGTACGAGCAGTACTTC. Amino acids: CSARLAGKYEQYF.

As regards this clonotype: The library was built for alpha chains, so this beta chain is an off-target read and its size means little. V usage is TRBV3-1 and J usage is TRBJ2-2, with 9 positions matching TRBD2. Trimming removed 4 bases from V and 0 bases from J; junction bases left unmatched: 3. Germline V CDR1 and CDR2: LGHDT, YNNKEL (reference sequence). The CDR3 covers 16 residues. The CDR3 DNA sequence: TGTGCCAGCAGCCGCGGACTAGCGTCGAACACCGGGGAGCTGTTTTTT. Its translation is CASSRGLASNTGELFF.

This clonotype appeared many times. This beta chain is a stray sequence in a library constructed for alpha chains; its clone size is not meaningful. V is TRBV27 and J is TRBJ1-2, with D maybe TRBD1 (6 bases). This CDR3 contains 13 residues. The V and J ends lost 6 bases and 4 bases respectively, with 12 bases between them. The V gene's germline CDR1 is MNHEY and CDR2 SMNVEV (reference sequence). CDR3 DNA sequence: TGTGCCAGCAGGACCCTGGACAGCTATGGCTACACCTTC. It specifies CASRTLDSYGYTF.